This is a list of T cell receptor beta chains from one sample in a study of blood T cells in healthy people across ages. In TCRdb, the 5' RACE reads were re-called with MiXCR into one record per CDR3 protein. The sample has fewer than 2,000,000 distinct CDR3 sequences; roughly 43% are singletons. Sequenced: blood. The source of these receptors is a human donor in good health. Each CDR3 is given with its conserved first and last residue. Each record gives: V gene, D gene, J gene, clone size, CDR3 DNA, CDR3 protein. The D gene is left open where the match is weak. Rows may omit the clone size; those that give it use once, few, many or a size class.

TRBV4-3	-	TRBJ1-5	few	TGCGCCAGCAGCCGAGGACGGGTCAATCAGCCCCAGCATTTT	CASSRGRVNQPQHF
TRBV10-3	-	TRBJ1-1	few	TGTGCCATCAGTGAAGGGTACACTGAAGCTTTCTTT	CAISEGYTEAFF
TRBV12-3/TRBV12-4	-	TRBJ2-5	-	TGTGCCAGCAGTTTAGCGGGGGGTCTTTCTCCGAGATATGGGACCCAGTACTTC	CASSLAGGLSPRYGTQYF
TRBV7-9	-	TRBJ2-3	-	TGTGCCAGCAGCCCGACGGGCTACACAGATACGCAGTATTTT	CASSPTGYTDTQYF
TRBV6-5	TRBD2	TRBJ2-1	-	TGTGCCAGCAGTTACTCGGGACTAGCGGGAGTCGAAGAGCAGTTCTTC	CASSYSGLAGVEEQFF
TRBV12-3/TRBV12-4	TRBD2	TRBJ2-3	-	TGTGCCAGCAGTTTTGAGGCGGGGGGACTCACAGATACGCAGTATTTT	CASSFEAGGLTDTQYF
TRBV20-1	TRBD2	TRBJ2-1	-	TGCAGTGCGCGAACAGGCGGGGGTTACAATGAGCAGTTCTTC	CSARTGGGYNEQFF
TRBV7-9	-	TRBJ2-7	-	TGTGCCAGCAGTGAAAATCCCTACGAGCAGTACTTC	CASSENPYEQYF
TRBV7-2	TRBD2	TRBJ2-1	few	TGTGCCAGCAGCTTAGGACTAGCGGGGGGGCTGCATGAGCAGTTCTTC	CASSLGLAGGLHEQFF
TRBV15	-	TRBJ2-5	-	TGTGCCACCACCCTTTTCGGGGAGACCCAGTACTTC	CATTLFGETQYF
TRBV4-3	-	TRBJ1-3	-	TGCGCCAGCAGCCTGTACGGAGAAGGGACTGGAAACACCATATATTTT	CASSLYGEGTGNTIYF
TRBV4-1	-	TRBJ1-5	few	TGCGCCAGCAGCCAAGAGCGGAGAGTCAGACTCGATCAGCCCCAGCATTTT	CASSQERRVRLDQPQHF
TRBV6-1	-	TRBJ1-4	-	-	CASSHRDRETQYFGPGEGKLFF
TRBV20-1	TRBD1	TRBJ1-2	-	TGCATCTCCCGACAGGGTAGGAAGTATGGCTACACCTTC	CISRQGRKYGYTF
TRBV29-1	-	TRBJ2-3	-	TGCAGCGTCCGTCAGGGAAGCACAGATACGCAGTATTTT	CSVRQGSTDTQYF
TRBV20-1	TRBD2	TRBJ2-1	-	TGCAGTGCTAGGATTTTTGGCGGGGGTAATGAGCAGTTCTTC	CSARIFGGGNEQFF
TRBV12-3/TRBV12-4	TRBD1	TRBJ1-4	-	TGTGCCAGCAGCAAGGGACAGGGAAATGAAAAACTGTTTTTT	CASSKGQGNEKLFF
TRBV29-1	-	TRBJ2-7	many	TGCAGCGTGGGGCGGAGCTCCTACGAGCAGTACTTC	CSVGRSSYEQYF
TRBV5-5	TRBD1	TRBJ2-6	-	TGTGCCAGCAGCTTTATAGGGACAGCCATCTCTGGGGCCAACGTCCTGACTTTC	CASSFIGTAISGANVLTF
TRBV7-9	TRBD1	TRBJ1-2	-	TGTGCCAGCAGCTTAGGGACTACTAGACAGGGGGCATATGGCTACACCTTC	CASSLGTTRQGAYGYTF
TRBV7-4	-	TRBJ1-1	-	TGTGCCAGCAGCTTATGGGGTGGTGGTGAAGCTTTCTTT	CASSLWGGGEAFF
TRBV20-1	TRBD1	TRBJ1-2	-	TGCAGTGCTAGAGATCAAGGGGACAGGGGACGGGGTGGCTACACCTTC	CSARDQGDRGRGGYTF
TRBV20-1	-	TRBJ1-2	few	TGCAGTGCCCCTGGACAGCCTCTCTCAAGCGGCTACACCTTC	CSAPGQPLSSGYTF
TRBV4-3	-	TRBJ2-1	-	TGCGCCGGCAGCCAAAAGGAGGGGGCGGGAGATGAGCAGTTCTTC	CAGSQKEGAGDEQFF
TRBV6-2/TRBV6-3	TRBD2	TRBJ2-2	-	TGTGCCAGCAGCCAGCGGGGAACCGGGGAGCTGTTTTTT	CASSQRGTGELFF
TRBV20-1	-	TRBJ2-5	few	TGCAGTGCTAGCAGGGTAGAGACCCAGTACTTC	CSASRVETQYF
TRBV24-1	-	TRBJ2-3	-	TGTGCCACCAGTGATTTGAGGGGGGGCTTTGATACGCAGTATTTT	CATSDLRGGFDTQYF
TRBV20-1	-	TRBJ2-7	-	TGCAGTGCTAGACTCCAACGGCGGGCCTACGAGCAGTACTTC	CSARLQRRAYEQYF
TRBV9	-	TRBJ2-7	-	TGTGCCAGCAGCGTAGAAAGGGTTCAACCGTCCTACGAGCAGTACTTC	CASSVERVQPSYEQYF